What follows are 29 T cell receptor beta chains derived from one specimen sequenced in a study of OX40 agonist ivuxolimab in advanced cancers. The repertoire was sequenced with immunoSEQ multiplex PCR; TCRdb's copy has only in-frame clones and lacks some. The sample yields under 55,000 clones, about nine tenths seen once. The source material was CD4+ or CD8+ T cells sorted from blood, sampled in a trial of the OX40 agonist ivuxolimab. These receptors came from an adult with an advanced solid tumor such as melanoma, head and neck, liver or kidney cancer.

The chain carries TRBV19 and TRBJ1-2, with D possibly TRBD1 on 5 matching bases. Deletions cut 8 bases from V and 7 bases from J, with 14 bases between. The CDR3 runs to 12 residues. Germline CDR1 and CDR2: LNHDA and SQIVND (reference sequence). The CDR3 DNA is TGTGCCAGTCTCCAGGGTTTCGGTGGCTACACCTTC. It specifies CASLQGFGGYTF.

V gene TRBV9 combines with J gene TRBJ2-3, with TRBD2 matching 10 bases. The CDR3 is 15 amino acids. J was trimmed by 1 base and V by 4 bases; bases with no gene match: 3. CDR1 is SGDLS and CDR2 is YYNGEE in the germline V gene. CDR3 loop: CASSLGTSGTDTQYF. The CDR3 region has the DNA TGTGCCAGCAGCCTCGGGACTAGCGGCACAGATACGCAGTATTTT. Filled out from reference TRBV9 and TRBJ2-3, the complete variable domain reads DSGVTQTPKHLITATGQRVTLRCSPRSGDLSVYWYQQSLDQGLQFLIQYYNGEERAKGNILERFSAQQFPDLHSELNLSSLELGDSALYFCASSLGTSGTDTQYFGPGTRLTVL.

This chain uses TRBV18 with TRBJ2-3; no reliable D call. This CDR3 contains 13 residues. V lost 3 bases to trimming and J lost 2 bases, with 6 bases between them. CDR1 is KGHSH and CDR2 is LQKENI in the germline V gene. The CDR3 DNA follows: TGTGCCAGCTCACCCCGGCTCACAGATACGCAGTATTTT. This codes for CASSPRLTDTQYF.

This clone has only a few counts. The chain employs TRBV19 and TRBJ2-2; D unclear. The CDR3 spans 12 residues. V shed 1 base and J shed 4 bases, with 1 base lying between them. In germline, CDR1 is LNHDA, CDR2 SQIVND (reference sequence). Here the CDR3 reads CASSIGTGELFF. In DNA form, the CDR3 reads TGTGCCAGTAGTATAGGCACCGGGGAGCTGTTTTTT.

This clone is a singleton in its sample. The chain's CDR3 is CAWEGPRGYEQYF. The CDR3 bases are TGTGCCTGGGAAGGCCCAAGGGGCTACGAGCAGTACTTC. The rearrangement links TRBV30 to TRBJ2-7; the D gene is possibly TRBD1 (5 bases). The CDR3 covers 13 residues. The ends were cut back, 5 bases at V and 3 bases at J, with 14 bases in the middle. Germline assignment: CDR1 GTSNPN and CDR2 SVGIG (reference sequence). Full variable domain (outside the CDR3, taken from reference TRBV30 and TRBJ2-7): SQTIHQWPATLVQPVGSPLSLECTVEGTSNPNLYWYRQAAGRGLQLLFYSVGIGQISSEVPQNLSASRPQDRQFILSSKKLLLSDSGFYLCAWEGPRGYEQYFGPGTRLTVT.

Written as DNA, the CDR3 is TGTGCCAGCGGGTCCGAGCAGTTCTTC. It yields the protein CASGSEQFF. The chain recombines TRBV28 with TRBJ2-1; no reliable D call. Between the trimmed V and J ends, which lost 8 bases and 10 bases, there was a span of 6 bases. The CDR3 is 9 amino acids. Germline values: CDR1 MDHEN, CDR2 SYDVKM.

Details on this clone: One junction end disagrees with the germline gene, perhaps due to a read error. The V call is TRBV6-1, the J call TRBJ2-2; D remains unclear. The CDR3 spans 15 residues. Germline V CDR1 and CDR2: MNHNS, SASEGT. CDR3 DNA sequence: TGTGCCAGCAGCGAAGCTAACAGACTCACCGGGGAGCTGTTTTTT. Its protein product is CASSEANRLTGELFF.

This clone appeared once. The CDR3 spells CASSLTVLSTDTQYF. In DNA form, the CDR3 reads TGCGCCAGCAGCTTGACGGTACTTAGCACAGATACGCAGTATTTT. The rearrangement links TRBV5-1 to TRBJ2-3, with unresolved D. The V and J ends lost 1 base and 0 bases respectively, with 9 bases between them. CDR3 length equals 15 residues. Germline CDR1 is SGHRS and CDR2 is YFSETQ.

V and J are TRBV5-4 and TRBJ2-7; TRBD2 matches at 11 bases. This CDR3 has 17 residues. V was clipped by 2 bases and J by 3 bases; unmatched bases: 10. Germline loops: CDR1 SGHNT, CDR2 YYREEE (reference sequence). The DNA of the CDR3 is TGTGCCAGCAGCTTAAGTCCTAGCGGGGGGCAAAGCTACGAGCAGTACTTC. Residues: CASSLSPSGGQSYEQYF.

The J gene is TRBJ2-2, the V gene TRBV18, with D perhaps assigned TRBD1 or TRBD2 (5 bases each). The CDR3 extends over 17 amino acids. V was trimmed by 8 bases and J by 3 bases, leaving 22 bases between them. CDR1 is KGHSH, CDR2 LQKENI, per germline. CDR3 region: CASPGPRSHSDTGELFF. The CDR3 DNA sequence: TGTGCCAGCCCGGGACCGAGGAGCCATTCTGACACCGGGGAGCTGTTTTTT.

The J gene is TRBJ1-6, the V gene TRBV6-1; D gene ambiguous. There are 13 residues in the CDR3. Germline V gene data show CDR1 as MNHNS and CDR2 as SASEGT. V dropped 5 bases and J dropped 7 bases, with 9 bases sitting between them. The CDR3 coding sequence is TGTGCCAGCAGTTATATCAGAAATTCACCCCTCCACTTT. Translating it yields CASSYIRNSPLHF.

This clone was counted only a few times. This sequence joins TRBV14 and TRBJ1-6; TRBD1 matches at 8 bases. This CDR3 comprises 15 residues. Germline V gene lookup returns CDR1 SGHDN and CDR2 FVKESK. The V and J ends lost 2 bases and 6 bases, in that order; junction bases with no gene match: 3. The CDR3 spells CASSQQGARNSPLHF. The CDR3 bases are TGTGCCAGCAGCCAACAGGGGGCCCGTAATTCACCCCTCCACTTT.

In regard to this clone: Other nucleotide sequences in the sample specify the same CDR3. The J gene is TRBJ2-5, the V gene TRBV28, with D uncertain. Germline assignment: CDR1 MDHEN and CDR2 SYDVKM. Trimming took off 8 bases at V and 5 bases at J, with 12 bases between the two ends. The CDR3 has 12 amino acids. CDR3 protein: CASQSRIETQYF. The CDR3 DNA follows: TGTGCCAGCCAGTCCAGAATTGAGACCCAGTACTTC.

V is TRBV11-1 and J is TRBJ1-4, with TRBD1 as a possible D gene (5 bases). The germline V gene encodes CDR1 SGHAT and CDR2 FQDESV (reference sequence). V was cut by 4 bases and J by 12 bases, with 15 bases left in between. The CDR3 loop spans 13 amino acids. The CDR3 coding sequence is TGTGCCAGCAGCTCCAGGCCTCTAGGGGAACTGTTTTTT. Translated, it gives CASSSRPLGELFF.

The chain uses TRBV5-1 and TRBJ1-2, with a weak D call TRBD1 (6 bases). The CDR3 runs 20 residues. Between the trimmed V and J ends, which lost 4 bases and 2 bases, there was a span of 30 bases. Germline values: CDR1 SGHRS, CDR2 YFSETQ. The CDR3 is CASSRGSDRRGIGLNYGYTF. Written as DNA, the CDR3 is TGCGCCAGCAGCCGTGGTTCCGACCGCAGGGGTATCGGTCTAAACTATGGCTACACCTTC.

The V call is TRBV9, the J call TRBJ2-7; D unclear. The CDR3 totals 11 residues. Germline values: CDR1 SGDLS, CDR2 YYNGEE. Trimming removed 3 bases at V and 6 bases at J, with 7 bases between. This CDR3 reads CASSAGPEQYF. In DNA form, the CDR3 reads TGTGCCAGCAGCGCAGGACCCGAGCAGTACTTC.

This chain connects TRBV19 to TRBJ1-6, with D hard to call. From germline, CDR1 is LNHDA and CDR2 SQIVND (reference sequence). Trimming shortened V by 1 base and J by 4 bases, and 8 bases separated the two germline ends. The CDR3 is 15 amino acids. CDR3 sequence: CASSIGTDYNSPLHF. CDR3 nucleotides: TGTGCCAGTAGTATAGGTACAGATTATAATTCACCCCTCCACTTT.

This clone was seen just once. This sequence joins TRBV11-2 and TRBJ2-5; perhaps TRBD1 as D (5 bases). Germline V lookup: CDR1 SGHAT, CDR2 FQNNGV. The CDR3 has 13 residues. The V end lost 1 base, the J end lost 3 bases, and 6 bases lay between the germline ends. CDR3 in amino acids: CASSLAREETQYF. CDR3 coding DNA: TGTGCCAGCAGCTTAGCCAGGGAAGAGACCCAGTACTTC. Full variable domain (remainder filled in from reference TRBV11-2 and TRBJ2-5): EAGVAQSPRYKIIEKRQSVAFWCNPISGHATLYWYQQILGQGPKLLIQFQNNGVVDDSQLPKDRFSAERLKGVDSTLKIQPAKLEDSAVYLCASSLAREETQYFGPGTRLLVL.

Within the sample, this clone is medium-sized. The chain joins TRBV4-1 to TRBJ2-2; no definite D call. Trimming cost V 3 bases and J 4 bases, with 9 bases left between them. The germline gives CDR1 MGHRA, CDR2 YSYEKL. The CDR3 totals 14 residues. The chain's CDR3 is CASSQLVSTGELFF. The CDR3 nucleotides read TGCGCCAGCAGCCAGCTAGTCTCCACCGGGGAGCTGTTTTTT.

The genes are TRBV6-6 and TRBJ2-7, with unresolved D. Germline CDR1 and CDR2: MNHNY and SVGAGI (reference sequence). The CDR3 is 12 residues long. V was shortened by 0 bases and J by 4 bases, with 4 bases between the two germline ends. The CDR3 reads CASSYSKYEQYF. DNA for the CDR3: TGTGCCAGCAGTTACTCGAAGTACGAGCAGTACTTC.

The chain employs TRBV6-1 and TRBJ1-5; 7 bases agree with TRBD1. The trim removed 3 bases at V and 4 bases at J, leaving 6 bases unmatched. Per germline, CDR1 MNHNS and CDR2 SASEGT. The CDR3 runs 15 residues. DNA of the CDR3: TGTGCCAGCAGTGACGGGACAGAACTAAATCAGCCCCAGCATTTT. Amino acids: CASSDGTELNQPQHF.

CDR3 sequence reads: CASSATTGQGTTDTQYF. CDR3 bases: TGTGCCAGCAGTGCTACAACCGGACAGGGGACCACAGATACGCAGTATTTT. J is TRBJ2-3 and V is TRBV2, with 9 bases lining up with TRBD1. Unmatched junction bases numbered 10, after V lost 4 bases and J lost 2 bases. The CDR3 has 17 amino acids. From germline, CDR1 is SNHLY and CDR2 FYNNEI.

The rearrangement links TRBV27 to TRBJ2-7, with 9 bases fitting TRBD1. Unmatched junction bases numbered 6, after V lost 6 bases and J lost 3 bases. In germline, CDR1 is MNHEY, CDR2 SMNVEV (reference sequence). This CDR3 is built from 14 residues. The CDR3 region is CASRVQGASYEQYF. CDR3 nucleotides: TGTGCCAGCAGGGTACAGGGGGCGAGCTACGAGCAGTACTTC.

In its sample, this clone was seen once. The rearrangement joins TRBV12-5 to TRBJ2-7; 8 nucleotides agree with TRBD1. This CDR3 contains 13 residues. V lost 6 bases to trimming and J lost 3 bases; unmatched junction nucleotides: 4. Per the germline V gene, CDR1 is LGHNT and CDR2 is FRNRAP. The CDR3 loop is CASGPGTGYEQYF. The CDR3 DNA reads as TGTGCTAGTGGCCCCGGGACAGGCTACGAGCAGTACTTC.

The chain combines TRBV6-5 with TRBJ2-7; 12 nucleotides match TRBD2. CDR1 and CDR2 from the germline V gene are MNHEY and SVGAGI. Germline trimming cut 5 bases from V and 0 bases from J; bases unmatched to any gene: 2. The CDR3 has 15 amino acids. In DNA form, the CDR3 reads TGTGCCAGCAGTGGGACTAGCGGGCCCTCCTACGAGCAGTACTTC. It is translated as CASSGTSGPSYEQYF.

CDR3 region: CASSRGQRETQYF. CDR3 DNA: TGTGCCAGCAGCCGGGGACAGAGGGAGACCCAGTACTTC. The chain carries TRBV7-9 and TRBJ2-5; 7 bases agree with TRBD1. After removal of 5 bases from V and 5 bases from J, the junction contained 5 bases not matched to a gene. The germline V gene has CDR1 SEHNR and CDR2 FQNEAQ (reference sequence). The length of the CDR3 is 13 residues. Based on the CDR3 plus reference TRBV7-9 and TRBJ2-5, the full variable domain is DTGVSQNPRHKITKRGQNVTFRCDPISEHNRLYWYRQTLGQGPEFLTYFQNEAQLEKSRLLSDRFSAERPKGSFSTLEIQRTEQGDSAMYLCASSRGQRETQYFGPGTRLLVL.

The CDR3 loop reads CAISSVGDTEAFF. In nucleotides, the CDR3 is TGTGCCATCAGTTCCGTAGGGGACACTGAAGCTTTCTTT. V gene TRBV10-3 combines with J gene TRBJ1-1, with TRBD1 as a possible D gene (5 bases). Germline CDR1 ENHRY, CDR2 SYGVKD. V was trimmed by 5 bases and J by 3 bases, leaving 10 bases between them. The CDR3 covers 13 residues.

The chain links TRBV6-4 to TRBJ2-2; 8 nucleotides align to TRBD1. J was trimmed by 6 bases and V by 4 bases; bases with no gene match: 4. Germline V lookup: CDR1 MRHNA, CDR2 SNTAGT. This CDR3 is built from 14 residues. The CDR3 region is CASSGTGFAGELFF. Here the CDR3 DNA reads TGTGCCAGCAGTGGGACAGGGTTTGCCGGGGAGCTGTTTTTT.

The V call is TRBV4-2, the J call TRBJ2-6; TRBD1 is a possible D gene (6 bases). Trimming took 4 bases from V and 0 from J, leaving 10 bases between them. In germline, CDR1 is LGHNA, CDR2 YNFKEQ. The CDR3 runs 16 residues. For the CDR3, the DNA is TGTGCCAGCAGCCTCCAACAGGGCTCTGGGGCCAACGTCCTGACTTTC. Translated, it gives CASSLQQGSGANVLTF.